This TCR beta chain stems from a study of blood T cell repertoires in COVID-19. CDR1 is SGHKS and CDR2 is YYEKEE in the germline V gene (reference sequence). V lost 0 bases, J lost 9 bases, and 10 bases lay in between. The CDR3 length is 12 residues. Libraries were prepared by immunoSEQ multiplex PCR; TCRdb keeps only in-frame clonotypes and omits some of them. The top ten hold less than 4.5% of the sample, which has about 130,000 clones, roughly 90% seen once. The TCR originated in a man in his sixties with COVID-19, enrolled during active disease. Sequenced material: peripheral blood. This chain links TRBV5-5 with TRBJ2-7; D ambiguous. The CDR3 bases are TGTGCCAGCAGCTTGGCCAGCGTAGGGCAGTACTTC. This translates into CASSLASVGQYF.